The rows below give T cell receptor beta chains drawn from one sample of a study of monozygotic twins with cystic fibrosis. Profiled with immunoSEQ multiplex PCR; TCRdb holds only in-frame clones, not every one. The sample lists roughly 20,000 clones, around 97% occurring once. Sequences were obtained from blood. All receptors derive from a woman in her 30s with cystic fibrosis. Each CDR3 is given with its conserved first and last residue. D genes are given only for firm matches. Some rows mark clone size as missing; the rest say once, few, many or name a class of expanded clone.

V gene	J gene	clone size	D gene	CDR3 protein	CDR3 DNA
TRBV20-1	TRBJ2-3	NA	TRBD2	CSARLASTQYF	TGCAGTGCGAGACTAGCAAGTACGCAGTATTTT
TRBV28	TRBJ2-5	NA	TRBD1	CASSSGQGARETQYF	TGTGCCAGCAGTTCGGGACAGGGGGCTCGGGAGACCCAGTACTTC
TRBV4-2	TRBJ2-3	NA	TRBD2	CASSQPISGGGTDTQYF	TGTGCCAGCAGCCAACCCATTAGCGGGGGGGGCACAGATACGCAGTATTTT
TRBV18	TRBJ2-7	NA	NA	CASSNTIGGTASYEQYF	TGTGCCAGCTCAAATACTATAGGCGGGACAGCTTCCTACGAGCAGTACTTC
TRBV28	TRBJ1-1	NA	NA	CASRKSIGATEAFF	TGTGCCAGCCGTAAGTCGATTGGGGCCACTGAAGCTTTCTTT
TRBV4-2	TRBJ1-4	NA	NA	CASSQGQGNEKLFF	TGTGCCAGCAGCCAGGGTCAGGGGAATGAAAAACTGTTTTTT
TRBV7-6	TRBJ2-5	NA	TRBD2	CASSQGTSGLQETQYF	TGTGCCAGCAGCCAAGGGACTAGCGGTCTCCAAGAGACCCAGTACTTC
TRBV7-2	TRBJ1-2	NA	NA	CASSLPGGRYYGYTF	TGTGCCAGCAGCTTACCCGGAGGGCGCTACTATGGCTACACCTTC
TRBV6-1	TRBJ2-2	NA	NA	CAKPARENTGELFF	TGTGCCAAACCGGCCAGGGAAAACACCGGGGAGCTGTTTTTT
TRBV9	TRBJ1-1	NA	NA	CASSVTMNAEAFF	TGTGCCAGCAGCGTAACTATGAACGCTGAAGCTTTCTTT
TRBV12-5	TRBJ1-2	NA	NA	CASGLVPSRGGGYTF	TGTGCTAGTGGTTTGGTGCCCTCACGGGGAGGTGGCTACACCTTC
TRBV6-1	TRBJ1-6	NA	NA	CASSETRGNSPLHF	TGTGCCAGCAGTGAAACTAGGGGGAATTCACCCCTCCACTTT
TRBV7-9	TRBJ1-2	NA	NA	CASILAGSANYGYTF	TGTGCCAGCATCCTCGCGGGATCAGCTAACTATGGCTACACCTTC
TRBV6-6	TRBJ2-1	NA	TRBD2	CASSYSRGGLRNEQFF	TGTGCCAGCAGTTACTCGCGGGGGGGCCTAAGGAATGAGCAGTTCTTC
TRBV4-3	TRBJ2-7	NA	NA	CASSQDLPHTYEQYF	TGCGCCAGCAGCCAAGATCTGCCCCACACTTACGAGCAGTACTTC
TRBV13	TRBJ2-7	NA	TRBD2	CASSLGTSVKQYF	TGTGCCAGCAGCTTAGGGACTAGCGTTAAGCAGTACTTC
TRBV2	TRBJ1-2	NA	NA	CASSEGGVLNYGYTF	TGTGCCAGCAGTGAAGGCGGGGTTCTTAACTATGGCTACACCTTC
TRBV19	TRBJ1-2	once	NA	CASSTGTPHVGYTF	TGTGCCAGTAGTACCGGGACACCCCACGTTGGCTACACCTTC
TRBV30	TRBJ1-2	once	TRBD1	CAWSEDRVYGYTF	TGTGCCTGGAGTGAGGACAGGGTTTATGGCTACACCTTC
TRBV25-1	TRBJ2-3	NA	NA	CASSVAATDTQYF	TGTGCCAGCAGTGTGGCAGCCACAGATACGCAGTATTTT
TRBV6-1	TRBJ1-2	NA	NA	CASSEAGLSRGYTF	TGTGCCAGCAGTGAAGCGGGACTGTCGCGGGGCTACACCTTC
TRBV18	TRBJ1-2	NA	NA	CASSTLTATNYGYTF	TGTGCCAGCTCAACCCTTACAGCGACCAACTATGGCTACACCTTC
TRBV18	TRBJ2-7	NA	TRBD2	CASSPRAGVGSYEQYF	TGTGCCAGCTCACCACGGGCGGGAGTGGGCTCCTACGAGCAGTACTTC
TRBV5-1	TRBJ2-6	NA	TRBD2	CASSASGGANVLTF	TGCGCCAGCAGCGCTAGCGGTGGGGCCAACGTCCTGACTTTC
TRBV5-1	TRBJ1-1	NA	NA	CASSPTKYTEAFF	TGCGCCAGCAGTCCTACAAAATACACTGAAGCTTTCTTT
TRBV18	TRBJ1-2	NA	TRBD1	CASSPGTGSQASYGYTF	TGTGCCAGCTCACCCGGGACAGGGAGTCAGGCATCCTATGGCTACACCTTC
TRBV6-1	TRBJ1-5	NA	NA	CASNTDRIQPQHF	TGTGCCAGCAACACAGACCGGATTCAGCCCCAGCATTTT
TRBV5-1	TRBJ2-3	once	TRBD2	CASSYGPSGGGTDTQYF	TGCGCCAGCAGCTACGGCCCTAGCGGGGGGGGCACAGATACGCAGTATTTT
TRBV5-1	TRBJ2-2	NA	NA	CASSPSVTGELFF	TGCGCCAGCAGCCCCAGCGTGACCGGGGAGCTGTTTTTT
TRBV4-1	TRBJ1-1	NA	TRBD1	CASSLGQPLTEAFF	TGCGCCAGCAGCCTGGGACAGCCCTTGACTGAAGCTTTCTTT
TRBV5-1	TRBJ1-1	NA	TRBD1	CASSLAGQGSEAFF	TGCGCCAGCAGCTTGGCCGGACAGGGCTCTGAAGCTTTCTTT
TRBV6-5	TRBJ1-5	NA	NA	CASRYSLTSNQPQHF	TGTGCCAGCAGATACAGCCTTACCAGCAATCAGCCCCAGCATTTT
TRBV4-1	TRBJ1-5	NA	NA	CASSQEIKGPQHF	TGCGCCAGCAGCCAAGAGATAAAGGGGCCCCAGCATTTT
TRBV6-5	TRBJ1-2	NA	NA	CASRQPGGGGYTF	TGTGCCAGCAGACAACCCGGGGGCGGGGGCTACACCTTC
TRBV19	TRBJ2-2	NA	NA	CASSIYDGELFF	TGTGCCAGTAGTATCTATGACGGGGAGCTGTTTTTT
TRBV10-1	TRBJ1-3	NA	NA	CASSESWKGRAGNTIYF	TGCGCCAGCAGTGAGTCTTGGAAGGGGAGGGCTGGAAACACCATATATTTT
TRBV5-1	TRBJ2-7	NA	NA	CASSLGRGPYEQYF	TGCGCCAGCAGCTTGGGGCGGGGACCCTACGAGCAGTACTTC
TRBV2	TRBJ1-2	NA	NA	CASRQGVGYGYTF	TGTGCCAGCAGGCAGGGTGTGGGCTATGGCTACACCTTC
TRBV4-3	TRBJ1-6	NA	NA	CASSQDSRNNSPLHF	TGCGCCAGCAGCCAAGATAGTAGGAATAATTCACCCCTCCACTTT
TRBV5-1	TRBJ2-5	NA	NA	CASSLQELQETQYF	TGCGCCAGCAGCTTACAGGAGCTCCAAGAGACCCAGTACTTC
TRBV5-5	TRBJ2-2	NA	NA	CASSLAQVNTGELFF	TGTGCCAGCAGCTTGGCCCAGGTGAACACCGGGGAGCTGTTTTTT